The entry below gives a single TCR beta chain sequence along with its context. These data belong to a study of blood T cell repertoires in COVID-19. Study-wide background: Spain, Italy and the United States supplied samples that represented acute and convalescent COVID-19. PBMCs, B-cell-depleted T cells, or T cells were the source of the cDNA or gDNA that made up the material.

As originally analysed: From reference gene primer amplification, estimates of nucleated cell counts were derived. TCRdb keeps only in-frame clones here, not all; method: immunoSEQ multiplex PCR. V, J and clone size were drawn from that table, and D and trimming were deduced from the DNA. The data show some 170,000 clones, 65% to 90% seen once. Participants were aged roughly 18 to 89 years from more than 20 US areas. The ends lost 4 bases at V and 5 bases at J; junction bases unmatched: 8. This CDR3 has 14 amino acids. Germline CDR1 is SGHDT and CDR2 is YYEEEE. The source material was PBMCs or T cells enriched from blood (not recorded which). The receptor's source is a man between 45 and 60 years old who had recovered from COVID-19. This chain links TRBV5-6 with TRBJ2-7; 8 bases are a match to TRBD1. The DNA for the CDR3 is TGTGCCAGCAGCCCCCCCGACAGGGGACACGAGCAGTACTTC. Its protein is CASSPPDRGHEQYF. Filled out from reference TRBV5-6 and TRBJ2-7, the complete variable domain reads DAGVTQSPTHLIKTRGQQVTLRCSPKSGHDTVSWYQQALGQGPQFIFQYYEEEERQRGNFPDRFSGHQFPNYSSELNVNALLLGDSALYLCASSPPDRGHEQYFGPGTRLTVT.